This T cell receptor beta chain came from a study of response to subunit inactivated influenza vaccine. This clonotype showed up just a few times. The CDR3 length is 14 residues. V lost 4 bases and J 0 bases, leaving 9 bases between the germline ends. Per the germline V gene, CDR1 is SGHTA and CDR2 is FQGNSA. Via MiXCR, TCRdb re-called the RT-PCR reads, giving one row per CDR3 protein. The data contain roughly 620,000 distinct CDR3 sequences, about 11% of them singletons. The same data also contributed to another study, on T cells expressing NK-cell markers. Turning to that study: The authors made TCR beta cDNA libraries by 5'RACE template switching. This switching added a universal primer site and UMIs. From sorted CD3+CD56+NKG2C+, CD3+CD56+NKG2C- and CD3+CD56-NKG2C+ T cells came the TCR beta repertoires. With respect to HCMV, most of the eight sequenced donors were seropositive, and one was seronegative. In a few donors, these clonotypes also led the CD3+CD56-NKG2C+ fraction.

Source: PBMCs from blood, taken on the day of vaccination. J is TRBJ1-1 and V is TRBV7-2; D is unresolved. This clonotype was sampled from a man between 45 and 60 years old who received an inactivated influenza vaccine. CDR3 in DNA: TGTGCCAGCAGCTCACAAAGAATGAACACTGAAGCTTTCTTT. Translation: CASSSQRMNTEAFF.